This T cell receptor (beta chain) was obtained from a study of Ad26.COV2.S vaccination and SARS-CoV-2 variants. CDR1 is SGHDN, CDR2 FVKESK, per germline. The CDR3 covers 17 residues. Losses at the gene ends were 4 bases for V and 2 bases for J; bases not matched to a gene: 11. This clone occurred a few times. The assay was immunoSEQ multiplex PCR, and TCRdb's table has in-frame clones only and misses some. The sample lists roughly 390,000 clones; approximately 91% were seen once. Treatment: some 20 received Ad26.COV2.S at low or high dose, single or two shots; 5 received placebo; per-sample allocation not given. Specimens were obtained on day 63 following the first vaccine or placebo injection. An Ad26 vector expressing Wuhan-strain SARS-CoV-2 spike constituted the vaccine.

The chain combines TRBV14 with TRBJ2-5, with 9 bases identical to TRBD2. The source was peripheral blood, collected in a trial of Ad26.COV2.S vaccine versus placebo. This sequence originates from a person between 18 and 65 years old who received the Ad26.COV2.S COVID-19 vaccine or a placebo. CDR3 sequence: CASSPFGGGGGQETQYF. The CDR3 DNA sequence: TGTGCCAGCAGCCCTTTCGGCGGCGGGGGGGGTCAAGAGACCCAGTACTTC.